These T cell receptor beta chains were read from a single sample in a study of T cell responses to AZD1222 COVID-19 vaccine. Libraries were prepared by immunoSEQ multiplex PCR; TCRdb keeps only in-frame clonotypes and omits some of them. The repertoire has fewer than 150,000 clones, approximately 91% of them found once; the top ten carry 4.5% to 6.5%. This sample comprised peripheral blood, obtained 28 days after the second AZD1222 dose. The receptors were gathered from an adult who received the AZD1222 COVID-19 vaccine. Each CDR3 is given with its conserved first and last residue.

v_call	j_call	cdr3_aa
TRBV7-9	TRBJ1-2	CASSSQGGGYTF
TRBV7-9	TRBJ2-3	CASSLVLRPGGTDTQYF
TRBV28	TRBJ1-1	CASSRGLGGLNTEAFF
TRBV30	TRBJ1-1	CATYGGGTEAFF
TRBV4-1	TRBJ2-7	CASSQEGTSGRLYF
TRBV10-3	TRBJ1-5	CAISEWPGGNQPQHF
TRBV5-1	TRBJ2-5	CASSFVDGEETQYF
TRBV18	TRBJ1-3	CASSPGTSGNTIYF
TRBV7-2	TRBJ2-5	CASSDLSGIRTQYF
TRBV6-5	TRBJ2-3	CASTRGGTTDTQYF
TRBV6-4	TRBJ1-1	CASSATSVNTEAFF
TRBV9	TRBJ2-2	CASSVEELTGELFF
TRBV28	TRBJ1-6	CASSRPPNSPLHF
TRBV30	TRBJ2-7	CAWGLNYEQYF
TRBV2	TRBJ2-5	CASSTGLDPLTQYF
TRBV5-1	TRBJ1-6	CASSLTGGPYNSPLHF
TRBV5-1	TRBJ1-2	CASSLRTGAMDGYTF
TRBV9	TRBJ1-5	CASSVGDQPQHF
TRBV6-5	TRBJ2-7	CASSYSTGNRGQYF
TRBV7-9	TRBJ1-2	CASSLAAGRGIGGYTF
TRBV18	TRBJ1-5	CASSPDRGHGQPQHF
TRBV10-3	TRBJ1-3	CAISEGGAVGNTIYF
TRBV7-8	TRBJ2-1	CASSSNLLAVYNEQFF
TRBV7-6	TRBJ2-2	CASFLEATNTGELFF
TRBV18	TRBJ2-3	CASSPRGVGSTDTQYF
TRBV5-1	TRBJ2-3	CASSLEVGDTQYF
TRBV3-1/TRBV3-2	TRBJ2-7	CASSPRRTGQGSEQYF
TRBV3-1/TRBV3-2	TRBJ2-7	CASSQRSFSYEQYF
TRBV18	TRBJ2-5	CASSPTAGGLETQYF
TRBV6-2/TRBV6-3	TRBJ2-5	CASSLGETQYF